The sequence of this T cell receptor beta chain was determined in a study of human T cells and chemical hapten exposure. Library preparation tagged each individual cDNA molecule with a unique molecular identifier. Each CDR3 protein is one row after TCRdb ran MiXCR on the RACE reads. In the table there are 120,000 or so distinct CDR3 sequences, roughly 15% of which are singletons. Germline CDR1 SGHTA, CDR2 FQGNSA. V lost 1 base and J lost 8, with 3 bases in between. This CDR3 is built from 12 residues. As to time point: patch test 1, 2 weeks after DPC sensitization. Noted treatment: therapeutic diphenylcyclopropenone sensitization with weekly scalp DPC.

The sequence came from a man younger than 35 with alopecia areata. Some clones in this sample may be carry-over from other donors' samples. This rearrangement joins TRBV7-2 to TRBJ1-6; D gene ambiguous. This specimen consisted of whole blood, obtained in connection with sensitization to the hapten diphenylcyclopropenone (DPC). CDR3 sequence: CASSLDYSPLHF. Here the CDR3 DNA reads TGTGCCAGCAGCTTAGACTATTCACCCCTCCACTTT.